The TCR beta chain described here comes from a study of Ad26.COV2.S vaccination and SARS-CoV-2 variants. The wider study: Intramuscularly, Ad26.COV2.S was given either once or twice, 56 days apart.

Turning to this clone: Its antigen is still unknown.

Clones were read by immunoSEQ multiplex PCR, and TCRdb kept only the in-frame ones, dropping some. Of some 640,000 clones in the sample, roughly nine tenths were seen once. The germline V gene has CDR1 MNHEY and CDR2 SVGAGI. The CDR3 loop spans 15 amino acids. Trimming shortened V by 5 bases and J by 3 bases, and 16 bases separated the two germline ends. Regarding treatment: around 19 received Ad26.COV2.S at low or high dose, single or two shots; about 5 received placebo; per-sample allocation not given. The investigators took samples on day 63 after the first vaccine or placebo injection. Spike of the Wuhan-strain SARS-CoV-2 was expressed by an Ad26 vector, which formed the vaccine. Study results and limitations: Total responses of T cells may have been underestimated by the analyses of TCR breadth and depth.

Sample: peripheral blood, taken in a trial of Ad26.COV2.S vaccine versus placebo. The receptor was isolated from a person between 18 and 59 years old who received the Ad26.COV2.S COVID-19 vaccine or a placebo. The chain carries TRBV6-5 and TRBJ1-1; maybe TRBD1 (6 bases). CDR3 sequence: CASSPRDIGDTEAFF. The CDR3 DNA follows: TGTGCCAGCAGTCCCCGGGACATCGGAGACACTGAAGCTTTCTTT.